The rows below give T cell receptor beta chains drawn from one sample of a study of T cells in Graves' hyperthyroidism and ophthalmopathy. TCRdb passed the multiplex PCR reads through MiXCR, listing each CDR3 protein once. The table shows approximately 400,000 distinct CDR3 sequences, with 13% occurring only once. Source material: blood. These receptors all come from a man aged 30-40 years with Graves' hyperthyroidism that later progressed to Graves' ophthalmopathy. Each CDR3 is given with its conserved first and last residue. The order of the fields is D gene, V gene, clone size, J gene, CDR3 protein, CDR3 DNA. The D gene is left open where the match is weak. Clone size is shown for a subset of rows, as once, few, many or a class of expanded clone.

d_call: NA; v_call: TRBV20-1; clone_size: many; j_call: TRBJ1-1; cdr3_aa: CSAMENTEAFF; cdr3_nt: TGCAGTGCTATGGAGAACACTGAAGCTTTCTTT
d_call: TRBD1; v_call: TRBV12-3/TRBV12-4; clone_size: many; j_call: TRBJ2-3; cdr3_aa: CASSLAGQGKDTQYF; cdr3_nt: TGTGCCAGCAGTTTAGCGGGACAGGGTAAGGATACGCAGTATTTT
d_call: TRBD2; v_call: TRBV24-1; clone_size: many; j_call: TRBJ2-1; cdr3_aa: CATSDGLAGYSSYNEQFF; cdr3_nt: TGTGCCACCAGTGACGGACTAGCGGGGTACAGCTCCTACAATGAGCAGTTCTTC
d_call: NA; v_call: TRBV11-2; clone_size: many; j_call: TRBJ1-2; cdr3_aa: CASSLPGANHGYTF; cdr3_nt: TGTGCCAGCAGCTTACCGGGGGCTAATCATGGCTACACCTTC
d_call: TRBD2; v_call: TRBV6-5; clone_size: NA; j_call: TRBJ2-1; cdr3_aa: CASSYVGLAGGGSYNEQFF; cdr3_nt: TGTGCCAGCAGTTACGTGGGACTAGCGGGGGGGGGCTCCTACAATGAGCAGTTCTTC
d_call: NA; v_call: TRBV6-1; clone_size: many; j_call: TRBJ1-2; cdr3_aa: CASSARGDGYGYTF; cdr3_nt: TGTGCCAGCAGTGCCCGAGGTGATGGGTATGGCTACACCTTC
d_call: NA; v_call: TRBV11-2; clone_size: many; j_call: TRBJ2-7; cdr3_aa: CASSPIKRPSKSYEQYF; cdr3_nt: TGTGCCAGCAGCCCTATCAAACGGCCGAGCAAGAGCTACGAGCAGTACTTC
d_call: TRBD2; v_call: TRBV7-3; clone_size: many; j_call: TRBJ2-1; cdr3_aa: CASSLFVAGDYEQFF; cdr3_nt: TGTGCCAGCAGCTTATTTGTAGCGGGGGACTATGAGCAGTTCTTC
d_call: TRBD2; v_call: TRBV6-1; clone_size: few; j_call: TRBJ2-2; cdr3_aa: CASTPTSGGANTGELFF; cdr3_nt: TGTGCCAGCACCCCAACTAGCGGGGGGGCGAACACCGGGGAGCTGTTTTTT
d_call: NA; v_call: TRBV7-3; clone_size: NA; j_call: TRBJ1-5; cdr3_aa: CASSLSGGEEPQHF; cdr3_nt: TGTGCCAGCAGCTTAAGTGGGGGCGAAGAGCCCCAGCATTTT
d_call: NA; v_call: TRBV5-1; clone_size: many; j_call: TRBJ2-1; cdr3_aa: CASSADPPPSYNEQFF; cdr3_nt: TGCGCCAGCAGCGCTGACCCACCCCCCTCCTACAATGAGCAGTTCTTC
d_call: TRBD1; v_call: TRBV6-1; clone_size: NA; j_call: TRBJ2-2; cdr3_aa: CASSSPDRGESTGELFF; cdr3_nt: TGTGCCAGCAGTTCACCCGACAGGGGCGAAAGCACCGGGGAGCTGTTTTTT
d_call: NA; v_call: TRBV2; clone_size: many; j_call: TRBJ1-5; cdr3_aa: CASSENSNQPQHF; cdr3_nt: TGTGCCAGCAGTGAAAATAGCAATCAGCCCCAGCATTTT
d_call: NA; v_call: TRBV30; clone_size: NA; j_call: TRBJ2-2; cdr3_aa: CAWNGRLWTGELFF; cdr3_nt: TGTGCCTGGAATGGCAGGCTGTGGACCGGGGAGCTGTTTTTT
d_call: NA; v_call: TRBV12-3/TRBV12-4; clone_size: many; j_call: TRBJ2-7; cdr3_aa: CASSFGEIYEQYF; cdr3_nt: TGTGCCAGCAGTTTTGGGGAGATCTACGAGCAGTACTTC
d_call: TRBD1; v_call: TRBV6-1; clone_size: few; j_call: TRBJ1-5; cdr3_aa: CASSYPDRVNQPQHF; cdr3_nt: TGTGCCAGCAGTTATCCGGACAGGGTTAATCAGCCCCAGCATTTT
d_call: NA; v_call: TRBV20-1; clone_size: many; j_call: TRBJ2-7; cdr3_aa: CSARRDEQYF; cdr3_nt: TGCAGTGCTAGAAGGGACGAGCAGTACTTC
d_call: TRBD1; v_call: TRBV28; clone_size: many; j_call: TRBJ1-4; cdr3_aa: CASRFGQGNEKLFF; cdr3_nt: TGTGCCAGCAGATTCGGACAGGGCAATGAAAAACTGTTTTTT
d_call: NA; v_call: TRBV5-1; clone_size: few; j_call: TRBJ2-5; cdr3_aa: CASSSGETQYF; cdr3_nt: TGCGCCAGCAGCTCCGGAGAGACCCAGTACTTC
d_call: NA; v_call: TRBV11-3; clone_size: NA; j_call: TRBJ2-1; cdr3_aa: CVSSPDTYYNEQFF; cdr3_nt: TGTGTCAGCAGCCCGGACACTTACTACAATGAGCAGTTCTTC
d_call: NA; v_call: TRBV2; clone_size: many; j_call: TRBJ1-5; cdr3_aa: CASSEALGRGFQPQHF; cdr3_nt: TGTGCCAGCAGTGAAGCGCTGGGACGGGGGTTTCAGCCCCAGCATTTT
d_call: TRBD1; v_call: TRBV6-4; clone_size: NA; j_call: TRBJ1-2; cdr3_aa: CASSITGGASGYTF; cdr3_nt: TGTGCCAGCAGCATAACAGGGGGCGCGAGTGGCTACACCTTC
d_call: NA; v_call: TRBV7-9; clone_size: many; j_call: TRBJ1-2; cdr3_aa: CASSLGGRNGYTF; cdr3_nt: TGTGCCAGCAGCTTGGGGGGGCGGAATGGCTACACCTTC
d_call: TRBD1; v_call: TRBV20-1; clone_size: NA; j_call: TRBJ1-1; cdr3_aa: CSARDPRDRGTEAFF; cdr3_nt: TGCAGTGCTAGAGATCCCAGGGACAGGGGAACTGAAGCTTTCTTT
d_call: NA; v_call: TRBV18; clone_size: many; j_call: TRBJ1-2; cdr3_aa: CASSLPNYGYTF; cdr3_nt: TGTGCCAGCAGTTTACCTAACTATGGCTACACCTTC
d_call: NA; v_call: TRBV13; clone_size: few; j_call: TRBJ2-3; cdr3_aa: CASSPRGKTGIDTQYF; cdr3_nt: TGTGCCAGCAGCCCTAGGGGCAAAACAGGGATAGATACGCAGTATTTT
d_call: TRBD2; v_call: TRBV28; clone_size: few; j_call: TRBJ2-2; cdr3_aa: CASSFLAGALTGELFF; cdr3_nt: TGTGCCAGCAGTTTTCTAGCGGGGGCACTCACCGGGGAGCTGTTTTTT
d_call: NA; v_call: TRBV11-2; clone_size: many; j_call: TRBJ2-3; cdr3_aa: CASSLERSRQITDTQYF; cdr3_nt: TGTGCCAGCAGCTTAGAAAGGTCTAGACAGATTACAGATACGCAGTATTTT
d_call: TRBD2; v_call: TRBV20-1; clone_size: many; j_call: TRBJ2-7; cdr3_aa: CSARGGASGYTYEQYF; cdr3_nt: TGCAGTGCTAGAGGAGGGGCTAGCGGGTACACCTACGAGCAGTACTTC
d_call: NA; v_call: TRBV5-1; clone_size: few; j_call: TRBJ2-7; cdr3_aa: CASSLATGLYEQYF; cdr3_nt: TGCGCCAGCAGCTTGGCCACGGGACTCTACGAGCAGTACTTC
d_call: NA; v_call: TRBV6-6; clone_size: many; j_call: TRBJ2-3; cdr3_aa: CASSYSLSTDTQYF; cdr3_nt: TGTGCCAGCAGTTACTCGCTCAGCACAGATACGCAGTATTTT
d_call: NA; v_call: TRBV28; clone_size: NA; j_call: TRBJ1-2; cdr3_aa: CASGPDINYGYTF; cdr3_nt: TGTGCCAGCGGTCCCGACATCAACTATGGCTACACCTTC
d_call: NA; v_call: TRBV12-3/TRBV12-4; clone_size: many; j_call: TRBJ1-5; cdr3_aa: CASSLGGRGNQPQHF; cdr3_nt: TGTGCCAGCAGTCTCGGGGGTAGGGGCAATCAGCCCCAGCATTTT
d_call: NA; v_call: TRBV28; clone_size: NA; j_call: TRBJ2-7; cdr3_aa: CASSLSLGGAGEQYF; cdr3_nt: TGTGCCAGCAGTTTATCCCTAGGGGGGGCGGGGGAGCAGTACTTC
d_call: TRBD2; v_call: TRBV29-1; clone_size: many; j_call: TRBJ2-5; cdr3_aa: CSVVGLAGERGETQYF; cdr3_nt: TGCAGCGTTGTGGGACTAGCGGGGGAGCGAGGAGAGACCCAGTACTTC
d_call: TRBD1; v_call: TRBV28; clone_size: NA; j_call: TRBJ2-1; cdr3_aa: CGTHPGGLNEQFF; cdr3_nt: TGTGGCACACATCCAGGGGGCCTGAATGAGCAGTTCTTC
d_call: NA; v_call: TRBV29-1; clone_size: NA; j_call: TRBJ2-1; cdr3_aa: CSGGRSSYNEQFF; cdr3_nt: TGCAGCGGAGGAAGGAGCTCCTACAATGAGCAGTTCTTC
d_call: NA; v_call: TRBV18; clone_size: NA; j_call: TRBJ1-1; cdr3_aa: CASSRQTLNTEAFF; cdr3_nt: TGTGCCAGCTCTAGACAGACCTTGAACACTGAAGCTTTCTTT
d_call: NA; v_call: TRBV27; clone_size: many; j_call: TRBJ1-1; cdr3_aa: CASSLSSQSKAFF; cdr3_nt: TGTGCCAGCAGTTTATCGTCCCAAAGCAAAGCTTTCTTT
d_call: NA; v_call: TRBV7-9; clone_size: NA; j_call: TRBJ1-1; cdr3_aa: CASSDLRGGTEAFF; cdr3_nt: TGTGCCAGCAGCGACCTCCGGGGAGGTACTGAAGCTTTCTTT
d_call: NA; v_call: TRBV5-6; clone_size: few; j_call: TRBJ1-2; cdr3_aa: CASSYGPWGSF; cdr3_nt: TGTGCCAGCAGCTATGGACCCTGGGGCTCCTTC
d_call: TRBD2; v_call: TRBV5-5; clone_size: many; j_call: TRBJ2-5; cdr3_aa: CASSVGLAGDLQETQYF; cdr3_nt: TGTGCCAGCAGCGTGGGACTAGCGGGGGACCTACAAGAGACCCAGTACTTC
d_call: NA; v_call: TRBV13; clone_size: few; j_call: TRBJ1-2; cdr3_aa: CASSLEVGGPGTHYGYTF; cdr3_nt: TGTGCCAGCAGCCTAGAAGTAGGTGGCCCGGGGACCCACTATGGCTACACCTTC
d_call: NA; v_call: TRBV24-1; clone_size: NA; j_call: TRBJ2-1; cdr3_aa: CATSDLTNARGNEQFF; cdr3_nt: TGTGCCACCAGTGATTTGACTAACGCCCGGGGGAATGAGCAGTTCTTC